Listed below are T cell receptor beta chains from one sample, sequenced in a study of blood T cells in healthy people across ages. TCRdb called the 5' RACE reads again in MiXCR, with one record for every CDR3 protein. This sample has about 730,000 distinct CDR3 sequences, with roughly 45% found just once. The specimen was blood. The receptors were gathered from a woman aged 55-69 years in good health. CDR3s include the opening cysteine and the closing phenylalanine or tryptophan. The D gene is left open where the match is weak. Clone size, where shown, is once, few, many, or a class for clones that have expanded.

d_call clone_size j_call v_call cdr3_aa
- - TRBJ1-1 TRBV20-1 CSAREFEEAFF
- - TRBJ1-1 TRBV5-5 CASSFGTGNMNTEAFF
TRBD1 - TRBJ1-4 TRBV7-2 CASSIQGASSEKLFF
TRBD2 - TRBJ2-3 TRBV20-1 CSARPQRGGGTDTQYF
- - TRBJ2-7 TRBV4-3 CASSQDFLVNYEQYF
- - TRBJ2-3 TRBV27 CASSRRGVGTDTQYF
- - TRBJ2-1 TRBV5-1 CASSLDGGGREQFF
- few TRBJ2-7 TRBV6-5 CASSPSTGTYEQYF
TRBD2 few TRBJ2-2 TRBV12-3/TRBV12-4 CASSPLAGGTGELFF
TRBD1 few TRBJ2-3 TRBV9 CASSARTGGMADTQYF
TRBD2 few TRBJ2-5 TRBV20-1 CSARGRPGRADETQYF
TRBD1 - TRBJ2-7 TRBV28 CASQRDSSYEQYF
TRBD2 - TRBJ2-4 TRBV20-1 CSARDRTSGTWGIQYF
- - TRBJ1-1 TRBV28 CASSLSGPMNTEAFF
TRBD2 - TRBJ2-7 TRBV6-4 CASSDSGTSGRALFYEQYF
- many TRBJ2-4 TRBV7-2 CASSLSGSGLAKNIQYF
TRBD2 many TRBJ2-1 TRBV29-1 CSVDNAVTSGSYNEQFF
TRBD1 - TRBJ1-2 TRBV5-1 CASSLDRGKDGYTF
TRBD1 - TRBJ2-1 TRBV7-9 CATNNWDRQGVSNEQFF
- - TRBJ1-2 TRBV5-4 CASHSDHGGYTF
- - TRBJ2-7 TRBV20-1 CSADDSSYEQYF
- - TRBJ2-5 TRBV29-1 CSVVNDLGGTQYF
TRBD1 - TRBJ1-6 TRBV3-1 CASRTGGADSPLHF
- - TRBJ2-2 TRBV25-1 CASSPNWGVAGELFF
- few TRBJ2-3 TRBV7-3 CASSLSLASTDTQYF
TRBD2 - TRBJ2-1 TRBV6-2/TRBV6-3 CASGQLSRGGSYNEQFF
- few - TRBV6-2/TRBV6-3 CASSYSISEFETQYF
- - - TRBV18 CASSPGPYTPASSYNEQYF
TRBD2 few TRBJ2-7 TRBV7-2 CASSMREYEQYF